Shown below are 26 T cell receptor beta chains from a single sample sequenced in a study of OX40 agonist ivuxolimab in advanced cancers. Clones were sequenced by immunoSEQ multiplex PCR, and TCRdb holds only the in-frame ones, with some missing. The sample carries approximately 75,000 clones, approximately 81% recorded once. The specimen comprised CD4+ or CD8+ T cells sorted from blood, sampled in a trial of the OX40 agonist ivuxolimab. Every receptor here comes from an adult with an advanced solid tumor such as melanoma, head and neck, liver or kidney cancer.

V usage is TRBV7-6 and J usage is TRBJ2-1, with TRBD2 identical over 8 bases. This CDR3 has 16 amino acids. After removal of 0 bases from V and 5 bases from J, the junction contained 6 bases not matched to a gene. The germline gives CDR1 SGHVS, CDR2 FNYEAQ. The DNA for the CDR3 is TGTGCCAGCAGCTTAGCGCTAGCGGGTTCCCACAATGAGCAGTTCTTC. Protein sequence: CASSLALAGSHNEQFF.

This clone was observed once. The chain has TRBV18 and TRBJ1-2; unclear D gene. This CDR3 is built from 10 residues. V lost 8 bases, J lost 8 bases, and 9 bases lay in between. Germline values: CDR1 KGHSH, CDR2 LQKENI. The CDR3 loop is CASRAGGYTF. CDR3 nucleotides: TGTGCCAGCCGTGCCGGGGGCTACACCTTC.

This chain links TRBV9 with TRBJ2-7; 8 nucleotides align to TRBD1. Germline V CDR1 and CDR2: SGDLS, YYNGEE. The V segment lost 0 bases and the J segment 6 bases; nucleotides outside the gene matches: 8. The CDR3 runs 15 residues. The CDR3 sequence: CASSVEPQGAREQYF. The CDR3 bases are TGTGCCAGCAGCGTAGAGCCTCAGGGGGCGCGCGAGCAGTACTTC.

This chain links TRBV6-5 with TRBJ2-7, with a tentative D call TRBD1 (6 bases). In germline, CDR1 is MNHEY, CDR2 SVGAGI. V was shortened by 5 bases and J by 0 bases, with 8 bases between the two germline ends. The CDR3 totals 13 residues. CDR3 protein: CASSQTGSYEQYF. The DNA of the CDR3 is TGTGCCAGCAGTCAGACAGGCTCCTACGAGCAGTACTTC.

The chain has TRBV30 and TRBJ2-7; D uncertain. The CDR3 has 13 amino acids. The germline V gene has CDR1 GTSNPN and CDR2 SVGIG (reference sequence). Deletions cut 0 bases from V and 4 bases from J, with 10 bases between. The CDR3, as DNA: TGTGCCTGGAGTGTAAACATTGTATACGAGCAGTACTTC. It specifies CAWSVNIVYEQYF.

The chain joins TRBV30 to TRBJ1-5, with D unresolved. CDR3 size: 13 residues. Trimming took 1 base from V and 1 from J, leaving 5 bases between them. The germline gives CDR1 GTSNPN, CDR2 SVGIG (reference sequence). As DNA, the CDR3 is TGTGCCTGGAGTGGAAGAAGCAATCAGCCCCAGCATTTT. It is translated as CAWSGRSNQPQHF.

V gene TRBV30 combines with J gene TRBJ1-4; D call uncertain. The ends were cut back, 1 base at V and 8 bases at J, with 14 bases in the middle. Germline CDR1 is GTSNPN and CDR2 is SVGIG (reference sequence). The CDR3 loop spans 14 amino acids. The CDR3 here is CAWSASPLLEKLFF. CDR3 bases: TGTGCCTGGAGTGCTAGTCCGCTCCTAGAAAAACTGTTTTTT.

The chain is built from TRBV5-1 and TRBJ2-6, with D unclear. This CDR3 has 16 residues. Germline V gene lookup returns CDR1 SGHRS and CDR2 YFSETQ. Trimming took off 1 base at V and 0 bases at J, with 8 bases between the two ends. CDR3 DNA sequence: TGCGCCAGCAGCTTGAACGCAGACTCTGGGGCCAACGTCCTGACTTTC. As protein: CASSLNADSGANVLTF.

The chain has TRBV5-5 and TRBJ1-2; D is unclear. This CDR3 has 16 amino acids. V was clipped by 0 bases and J by 8 bases, with 20 bases between them. Germline V CDR1 and CDR2: SGHKS, YYEKEE (reference sequence). This CDR3 reads CASSLAAGSLLSGYTF. CDR3 sequence (DNA): TGTGCCAGCAGCTTGGCCGCTGGCAGCCTTCTAAGCGGCTACACCTTC.

The chain uses TRBV6-1 and TRBJ1-3; 7 bases map to TRBD1. Germline V gene data show CDR1 as MNHNS and CDR2 as SASEGT. V was clipped by 4 bases and J by 2 bases; unmatched bases: 5. The CDR3 covers 15 residues. The CDR3 spells CASSGQGGTGNTIYF. Here the CDR3 DNA reads TGTGCCAGCAGTGGACAGGGAGGTACTGGAAACACCATATATTTT.

The chain is built from TRBV14 and TRBJ2-3; the D gene could be TRBD1 or TRBD2 (5 bases each). CDR1 SGHDN and CDR2 FVKESK come from the germline V gene. Trimming shortened V by 1 base and J by 2 bases, and 10 bases separated the two germline ends. This CDR3 contains 15 residues. The CDR3 DNA follows: TGTGCCAGCAGCCAAGCGGGGCGGCCCACAGATACGCAGTATTTT. As protein: CASSQAGRPTDTQYF.

This clone has a handful of counts. Other DNA sequences in this sample translate to the same CDR3. The V call is TRBV18, the J call TRBJ1-5; 9 bases agree with TRBD1. The CDR3 consists of 15 residues. Unmatched junction bases numbered 1, after V lost 2 bases and J lost 2 bases. CDR1 is KGHSH and CDR2 is LQKENI in the germline V gene. The CDR3 DNA sequence: TGTGCCAGCTCACCAGACAGGGGGGGCAATCAGCCCCAGCATTTT. Its protein product is CASSPDRGGNQPQHF. The variable domain in full, with the rest retrieved from reference TRBV18 and TRBJ1-5, is NAGVMQNPRHLVRRRGQEARLRCSPMKGHSHVYWYRQLPEEGLKFMVYLQKENIIDESGMPKERFSAEFPKEGPSILRIQQVVRGDSAAYFCASSPDRGGNQPQHFGDGTRLSIL.

V usage is TRBV9 and J usage is TRBJ2-3; D gene ambiguous. Germline V gives CDR1 SGDLS, CDR2 YYNGEE. Between the trimmed V and J ends, which lost 3 bases and 2 bases, there was a span of 7 bases. The length of the CDR3 is 13 residues. CDR3 loop: CASSDGPTDTQYF. The CDR3 nucleotides are TGTGCCAGCAGCGATGGACCCACAGATACGCAGTATTTT. The variable domain in full, with the rest retrieved from reference TRBV9 and TRBJ2-3, is DSGVTQTPKHLITATGQRVTLRCSPRSGDLSVYWYQQSLDQGLQFLIQYYNGEERAKGNILERFSAQQFPDLHSELNLSSLELGDSALYFCASSDGPTDTQYFGPGTRLTVL.

The V gene is TRBV27, the J gene TRBJ1-1; unclear D gene. Germline CDR1 is MNHEY and CDR2 is SMNVEV (reference sequence). Trimming stripped 2 bases from V and 2 bases from J, with 18 bases between. CDR3 length equals 17 residues. The DNA of the CDR3 is TGTGCCAGCAGTTTACCTCGCCCAGATGGATCTAACACTGAAGCTTTCTTT. This codes for CASSLPRPDGSNTEAFF.

The chain employs TRBV5-3 and TRBJ2-6, with D possibly being TRBD2 (6 bases). TRBV5-3 is an open reading frame whose function is uncertain. Trimming left V 0 bases short and J 0 bases short, with 7 bases between. CDR3 size: 16 residues. The DNA for the CDR3 is TGTGCCAGAAGCTTGGGGAGGGACTCTGGGGCCAACGTCCTGACTTTC. It codes for CARSLGRDSGANVLTF.

The rearrangement links TRBV5-1 to TRBJ1-1; 8 nucleotides agree with TRBD1. Trimming removed 4 bases from V and 1 base from J; junction bases left unmatched: 3. Germline-derived CDR1 and CDR2 are SGHRS and YFSETQ. The CDR3 extends over 14 amino acids. The CDR3 loop is CASSVQGGNTEAFF. The CDR3 DNA sequence: TGCGCCAGCAGCGTACAGGGGGGGAACACTGAAGCTTTCTTT.

The V and J genes are TRBV6-5 and TRBJ2-7; the match to TRBD2 covers 11 bases. Germline assignment: CDR1 MNHEY and CDR2 SVGAGI. The length of the CDR3 is 14 residues. The ends lost 6 bases at V and 2 bases at J; junction bases unmatched: 3. CDR3 amino acids: CASRLSGGAYEQYF. CDR3 DNA sequence: TGTGCCAGCAGGCTTAGCGGGGGGGCCTACGAGCAGTACTTC.

V and J are TRBV30 and TRBJ2-5; no reliable D call. Trimming stripped 1 base from V and 2 bases from J, with 8 bases between. Germline CDR1 reads GTSNPN; CDR2 reads SVGIG (reference sequence). CDR3 length: 13 amino acids. CDR3 protein: CAWSGALQETQYF. The DNA for the CDR3 is TGTGCCTGGAGTGGGGCACTTCAAGAGACCCAGTACTTC.

The DNA of the CDR3 is TGTGCCAGCAGCGTAGCTCTGGGACCCTCTGGAAACACCATATATTTT. Amino acid sequence: CASSVALGPSGNTIYF. The V gene is TRBV9, the J gene TRBJ1-3; possibly TRBD1 for D (5 bases). The length of the CDR3 is 16 residues. The germline V gene encodes CDR1 SGDLS and CDR2 YYNGEE. V was trimmed by 0 bases and J by 0 bases, leaving 10 bases between them.

The gene calls are TRBV7-2 and TRBJ1-1, with 7 nucleotides matching TRBD1. The germline gives CDR1 SGHTA, CDR2 FQGNSA. With V trimmed by 2 bases and J by 10 bases, 10 bases remained unmatched. This CDR3 has 14 amino acids. CDR3 residues: CASSLWGQRYVAFF. The DNA of the CDR3 is TGTGCCAGCAGCTTATGGGGACAGCGATATGTAGCTTTCTTT.

This sequence joins TRBV4-2 and TRBJ2-1; possible D gene TRBD1, 5 bases. Germline V gene data show CDR1 as LGHNA and CDR2 as YNFKEQ. This CDR3 comprises 14 residues. V dropped 5 bases and J dropped 9 bases, with 17 bases sitting between them. The CDR3 DNA sequence: TGTGCCAGCAGCTTGGCCGGACAATTGGCTGAGCAGTTCTTC. As protein: CASSLAGQLAEQFF.

This rearrangement joins TRBV5-4 to TRBJ1-5, with D perhaps matching TRBD1 (6 bases). Trimming left V 4 bases short and J 4 bases short, with 15 bases between. This CDR3 is 15 amino acids long. Germline V gene sequence: CDR1 SGHNT, CDR2 YYREEE (reference sequence). The CDR3 loop reads CASSGTGSPNQPQHF. In DNA form, the CDR3 reads TGTGCCAGCAGCGGAACAGGGTCCCCTAATCAGCCCCAGCATTTT.

This chain joins TRBV6-6 and TRBJ2-5, with D uncertain. Trimming removed 4 bases at V and 4 bases at J, with 13 bases between. Looked up from germline, CDR1 is MNHNY and CDR2 is SVGAGI (reference sequence). This CDR3 has 14 residues. CDR3 loop: CASSSPTQAETQYF. The CDR3 region has the DNA TGTGCCAGCAGTTCTCCTACCCAGGCAGAGACCCAGTACTTC.

The chain couples TRBV10-3 to TRBJ2-2, with D possibly matching TRBD1 (5 bases). CDR1 is ENHRY, CDR2 SYGVKD, per germline. The CDR3 is made up of 15 amino acids. Trimming took 7 bases from V and 3 from J, leaving 15 bases between them. The chain's CDR3 is CAITQGFMDTGELFF. CDR3 bases: TGTGCCATCACCCAGGGTTTCATGGACACCGGGGAGCTGTTTTTT.

This chain joins TRBV7-9 and TRBJ2-7; 7 bases are shared with TRBD2. The CDR3 has 16 amino acids. Germline assignment: CDR1 SEHNR and CDR2 FQNEAQ (reference sequence). J gave up 0 bases and V 1 base, and 6 bases lay outside the gene matches. The CDR3 here is CASSLVPGGSSYEQYF. The DNA of the CDR3 is TGTGCCAGCAGCTTAGTCCCGGGGGGAAGCTCCTACGAGCAGTACTTC. Drawing the rest from reference TRBV7-9 and TRBJ2-7, the complete variable domain is DTGVSQNPRHKITKRGQNVTFRCDPISEHNRLYWYRQTLGQGPEFLTYFQNEAQLEKSRLLSDRFSAERPKGSFSTLEIQRTEQGDSAMYLCASSLVPGGSSYEQYFGPGTRLTVT.

The chain joins TRBV7-3 to TRBJ2-2; 7 nucleotides align to TRBD2. The germline V gene has CDR1 SGHTA and CDR2 FQGTGA. V lost 6 bases to trimming and J lost 7 bases; unmatched junction nucleotides: 5. The CDR3 length is 13 residues. CDR3 in amino acids: CASSGTTGGELFF. The CDR3 DNA follows: TGTGCCAGCAGTGGGACTACGGGCGGGGAGCTGTTTTTT.